A single sample is the source of the 13 T cell receptor beta chains below, sequenced in a study of immune heterogeneity within non-small cell lung tumors. Template material for each sample was around 560 ng of bulk tumor genomic DNA. Several biopsies were spaced far apart within each primary tumor and obtained as surgery took place. With untreated, newly diagnosed non-small cell lung cancer, the patients went on to undergo curative surgery. With 32 V and 13 J primers, multiplex PCR amplified the TCR beta CDR3. TCRdb analysed the multiplex PCR reads with MiXCR anew, one entry per CDR3 protein. The sample shows around 29,000 distinct CDR3 sequences, around 28% of them seen only once. The sample comprised lung tumor tissue. The receptors derive from a middle-aged man with non-small cell lung cancer.

This clonotype has at least ten counts. The V gene is TRBV4-2, the J gene TRBJ2-1, with 14 bases aligning to TRBD2. J gave up 4 bases and V 0 bases, and 11 bases lay outside the gene matches. This CDR3 has 20 residues. CDR1 and CDR2 from the germline V gene are LGHNA and YNFKEQ. CDR3 loop: CASSQEWGLAGEGLYNEQFF. In DNA, the CDR3 is TGTGCCAGCAGCCAAGAATGGGGACTAGCGGGAGAGGGTTTGTACAATGAGCAGTTCTTC.

This clonotype was found a few times. The chain combines TRBV18 with TRBJ2-1; TRBD2 is a possible D gene (5 bases). Germline assignment: CDR1 KGHSH and CDR2 LQKENI. With 6 bases removed from V and 9 bases from J, the gap between germline ends came to 18 bases. The CDR3 is 14 amino acids. CDR3 in amino acids: CASSPFNSDFEQFF. The CDR3 bases are TGTGCCAGCTCTCCCTTTAATAGCGATTTTGAGCAGTTCTTC.

A note on this clonotype: A much larger clone differs from this one at a single base, so this may be a read error. The chain combines TRBV6-5 with TRBJ2-7; no definite D call. Looked up from germline, CDR1 is MNHEY and CDR2 is SVGAGI. Trimming removed 2 bases at V and 5 bases at J, with 22 bases between. The CDR3 spans 17 residues. In DNA form, the CDR3 reads TGTGCCAGCAGTTACGGAACAACTGGGTGGGCTACCCACGAGCAGTACTTC. Translating it yields CASSYGTTGWATHEQYF.

This clonotype has just a few counts. J is TRBJ2-5 and V is TRBV20-1; 8 bases agree with TRBD2. CDR3 length: 14 residues. V shed 5 bases and J 2 bases; nucleotides not matched to a gene: 7. Germline loops: CDR1 DFQATT, CDR2 SNEGSKA (reference sequence). The CDR3 DNA follows: TGCAGTGCTGCTTTGGCGGGGGGACAAGAGACCCAGTACTTC. Translated: CSAALAGGQETQYF.

This clonotype appeared many times. The CDR3 spells CASSLENQPQHF. CDR3 DNA: TGTGCCAGCAGCTTAGAGAATCAGCCCCAGCATTTT. This chain uses TRBV7-9 with TRBJ1-5; D is ambiguous. This CDR3 is built from 12 residues. Trimming took 1 base from V and 4 from J, leaving 2 bases between them. From germline, CDR1 is SEHNR and CDR2 FQNEAQ (reference sequence).

With regard to this clonotype: The conserved final phenylalanine or tryptophan is absent from the CDR3, which likely points to a read error. The chain uses TRBV11-3 and TRBJ1-2, with 9 bases aligning to TRBD1. The CDR3 totals 14 residues. CDR1 and CDR2 from the germline V gene are SGHNT and YENEEA. Trimming at V came to 7 bases and at J to 4 bases, leaving 7 bases not matched to a gene. CDR3 in DNA: TGTGCCAGCACCTACAGGGGGCAAGGCTATGGCTACACCCTC. Translating it yields CASTYRGQGYGYTL.

This clonotype was seen ten or more times. The gene calls are TRBV19 and TRBJ2-7, with 9 bases matching TRBD2. The CDR3 covers 14 residues. The germline CDR1 and CDR2 sequences are LNHDA and SQIVND (reference sequence). J was trimmed by 6 bases and V by 1 base; bases with no gene match: 4. The CDR3: CASSIGGLAGEQYF. The CDR3 bases are TGTGCCAGTAGTATAGGGGGACTAGCTGGCGAGCAGTACTTC.

This clonotype has more than one count but fewer than ten. V usage is TRBV9 and J usage is TRBJ1-4; D not certain. The CDR3 is 14 residues long. V dropped 0 bases and J dropped 1 base, with 4 bases sitting between them. Germline values: CDR1 SGDLS, CDR2 YYNGEE. CDR3 in amino acids: CASSVGGTNEKLFF. The CDR3 nucleotides are TGTGCCAGCAGCGTAGGGGGAACTAATGAAAAACTGTTTTTT.

Concerning this clonotype: This may be a read error: a much more frequent sequence differs by one nucleotide. The chain is built from TRBV9 and TRBJ2-7; 7 positions match TRBD2. This CDR3 has 14 residues. Germline-derived CDR1 and CDR2 are SGDLS and YYNGEE. In DNA form, the CDR3 reads TGTGCCAGCAGCGTAGGAAGCGGGACCTACGGGCAGTACTTC. It encodes CASSVGSGTYGQYF.

This clonotype was recorded at least ten times. This chain links TRBV20-1 with TRBJ1-2, with 11 bases fitting TRBD1. Germline V gives CDR1 DFQATT, CDR2 SNEGSKA (reference sequence). V lost 2 bases to trimming and J lost 7 bases; unmatched junction nucleotides: 9. CDR3 length equals 15 residues. DNA for the CDR3: TGCAGTGCTAGAACCAGGACAGGGGGCACGGGTGGCTACACCTTC. Protein product: CSARTRTGGTGGYTF.

This clonotype is a singleton in its sample. This may be a read error, as it is one base from a much larger clone. This chain links TRBV29-1 with TRBJ2-1, with D unclear. The V gene lost 8 bases and the J gene lost 1 base, with 12 bases spanning the gap. Germline CDR1 SQVTM, CDR2 ANQGSEA. The CDR3 is made up of 13 amino acids. CDR3: CSSQAFSYNEQFF. For the CDR3, the DNA is TGCAGCTCTCAGGCATTTTCCTACAATGAGCAGTTCTTC.

In its sample, this clonotype was seen many times. CDR3 sequence reads: CASSRGGRINYGYTF. CDR3 DNA sequence: TGTGCCAGCTCCCGGGGTGGCAGAATAAACTATGGCTACACCTTC. The chain is built from TRBV28 and TRBJ1-2; no reliable D call. V was pared by 8 bases and J by 2 bases, with 18 bases between. The CDR3 is made up of 15 amino acids. Germline V gives CDR1 MDHEN, CDR2 SYDVKM.

A remark on this clonotype: Possible read error: a much larger clone is one base away. The chain joins TRBV20-1 to TRBJ1-2, with no clear D. V was pared by 3 bases and J by 9 bases, with 8 bases between. Germline values: CDR1 DFQATT, CDR2 SNEGSKA (reference sequence). CDR3 size: 10 residues. The CDR3 sequence is CSASRYRYTF. The CDR3 DNA follows: TGCAGTGCTAGTAGATATCGCTACACCTTC.